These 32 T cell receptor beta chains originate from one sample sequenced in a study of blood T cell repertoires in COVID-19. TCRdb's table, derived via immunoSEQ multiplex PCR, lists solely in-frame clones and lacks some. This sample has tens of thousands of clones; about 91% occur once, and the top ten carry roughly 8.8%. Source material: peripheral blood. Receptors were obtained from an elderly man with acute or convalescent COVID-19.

This CDR3 reads CASKQGVAEQYF. CDR3 bases: TGTGCCAGCAAACAGGGAGTAGCCGAGCAGTACTTC. The rearrangement joins TRBV25-1 to TRBJ2-7; possible D gene TRBD1, 6 bases. Trimming shortened V by 7 bases and J by 6 bases, and 13 bases separated the two germline ends. Germline assignment: CDR1 MGHDK and CDR2 SYGVNS. The CDR3 covers 12 residues.

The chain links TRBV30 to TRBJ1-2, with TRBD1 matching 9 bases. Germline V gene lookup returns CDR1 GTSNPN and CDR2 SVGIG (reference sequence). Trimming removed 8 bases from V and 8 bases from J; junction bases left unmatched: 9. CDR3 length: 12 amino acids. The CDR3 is CAGVGTGRGYTF. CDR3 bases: TGTGCCGGCGTAGGGACAGGGAGAGGCTACACCTTC.

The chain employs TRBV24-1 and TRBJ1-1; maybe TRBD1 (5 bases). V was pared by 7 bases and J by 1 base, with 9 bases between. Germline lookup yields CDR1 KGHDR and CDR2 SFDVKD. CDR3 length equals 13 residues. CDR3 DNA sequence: TGTGCCACCAGACAGGCAGGGAACACTGAAGCTTTCTTT. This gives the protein CATRQAGNTEAFF.

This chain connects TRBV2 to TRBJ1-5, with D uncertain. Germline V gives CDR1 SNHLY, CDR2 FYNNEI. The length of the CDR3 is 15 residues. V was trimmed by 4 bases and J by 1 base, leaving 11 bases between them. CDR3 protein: CASSGWALSNQPQHF. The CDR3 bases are TGTGCCAGCAGTGGCTGGGCCTTGAGCAATCAGCCCCAGCATTTT.

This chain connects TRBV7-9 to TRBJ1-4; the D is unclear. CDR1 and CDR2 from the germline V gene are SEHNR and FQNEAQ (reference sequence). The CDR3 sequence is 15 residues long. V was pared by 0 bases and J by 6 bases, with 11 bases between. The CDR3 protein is CASSLAEMMHEKLFF. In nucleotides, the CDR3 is TGTGCCAGCAGCTTAGCAGAGATGATGCATGAAAAACTGTTTTTT.

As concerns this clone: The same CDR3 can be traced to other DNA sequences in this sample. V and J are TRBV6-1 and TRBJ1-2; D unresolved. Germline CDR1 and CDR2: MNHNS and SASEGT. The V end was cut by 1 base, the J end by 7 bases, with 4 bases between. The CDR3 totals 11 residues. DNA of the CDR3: TGTGCCAGCAGTGAAGTCCGTGGCTACACCTTC. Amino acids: CASSEVRGYTF.

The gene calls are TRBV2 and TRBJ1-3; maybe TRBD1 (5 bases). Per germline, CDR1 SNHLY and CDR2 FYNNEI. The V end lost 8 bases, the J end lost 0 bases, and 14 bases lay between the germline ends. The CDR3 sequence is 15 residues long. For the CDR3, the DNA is TGTGCCAGCGCGGAACAGGCCACCTCTGGAAACACCATATATTTT. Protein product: CASAEQATSGNTIYF.

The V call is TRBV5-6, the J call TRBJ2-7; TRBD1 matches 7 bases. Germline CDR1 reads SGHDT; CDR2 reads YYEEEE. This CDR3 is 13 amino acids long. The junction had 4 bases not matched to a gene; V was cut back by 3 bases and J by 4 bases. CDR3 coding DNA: TGTGCCAGCAGCTCCGGGACAGAATACGAGCAGTACTTC. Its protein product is CASSSGTEYEQYF.

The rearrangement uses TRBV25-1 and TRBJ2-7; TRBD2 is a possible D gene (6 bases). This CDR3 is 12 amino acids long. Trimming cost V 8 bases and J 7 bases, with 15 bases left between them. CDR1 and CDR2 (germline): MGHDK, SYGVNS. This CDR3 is CASAEGPREQYF. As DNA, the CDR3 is TGTGCCAGCGCGGAGGGCCCTCGGGAGCAGTACTTC.

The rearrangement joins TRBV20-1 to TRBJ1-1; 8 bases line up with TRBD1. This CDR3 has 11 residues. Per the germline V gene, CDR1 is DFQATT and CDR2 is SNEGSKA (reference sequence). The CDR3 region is CRGTGEAEAFF. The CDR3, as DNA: TGCAGGGGGACAGGCGAGGCTGAAGCTTTCTTT.

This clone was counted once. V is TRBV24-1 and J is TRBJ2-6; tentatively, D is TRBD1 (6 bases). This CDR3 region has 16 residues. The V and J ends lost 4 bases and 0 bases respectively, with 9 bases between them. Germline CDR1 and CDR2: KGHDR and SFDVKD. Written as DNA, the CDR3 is TGTGCCACCAGTGACCGACAGGCCTCTGGGGCCAACGTCCTGACTTTC. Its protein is CATSDRQASGANVLTF.

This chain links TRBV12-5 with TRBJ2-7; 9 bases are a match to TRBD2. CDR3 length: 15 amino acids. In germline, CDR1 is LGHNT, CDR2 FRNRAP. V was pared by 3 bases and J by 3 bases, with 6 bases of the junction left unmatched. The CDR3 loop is CASGFFQREDYEQYF. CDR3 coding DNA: TGTGCTAGTGGTTTCTTTCAGCGGGAGGACTACGAGCAGTACTTC.

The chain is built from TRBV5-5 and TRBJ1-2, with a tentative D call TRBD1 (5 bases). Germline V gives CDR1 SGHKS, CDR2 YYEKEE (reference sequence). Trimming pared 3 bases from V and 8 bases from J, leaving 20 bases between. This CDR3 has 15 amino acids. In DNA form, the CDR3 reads TGTGCCAGCAGCTACGGTGGGGCAGGGAATCACGGCTACACCTTC. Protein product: CASSYGGAGNHGYTF.

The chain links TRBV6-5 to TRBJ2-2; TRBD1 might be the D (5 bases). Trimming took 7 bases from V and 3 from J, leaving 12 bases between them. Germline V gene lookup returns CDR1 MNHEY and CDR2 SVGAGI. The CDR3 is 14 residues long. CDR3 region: CASIIDSYTGELFF. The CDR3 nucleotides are TGTGCCAGCATTATAGACAGTTACACCGGGGAGCTGTTTTTT.

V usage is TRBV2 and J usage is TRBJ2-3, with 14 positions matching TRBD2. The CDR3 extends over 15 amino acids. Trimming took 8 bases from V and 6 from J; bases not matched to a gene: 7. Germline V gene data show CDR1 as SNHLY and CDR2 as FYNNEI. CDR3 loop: CASQRTSGGLDTQYF. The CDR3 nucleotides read TGTGCCAGCCAGAGGACTAGCGGGGGGTTGGATACGCAGTATTTT.

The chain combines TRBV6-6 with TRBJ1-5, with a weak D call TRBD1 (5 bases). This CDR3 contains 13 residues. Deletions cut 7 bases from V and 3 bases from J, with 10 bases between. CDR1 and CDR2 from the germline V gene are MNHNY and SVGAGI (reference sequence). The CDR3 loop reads CASNGQLNQPQHF. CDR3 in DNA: TGTGCCAGCAACGGACAACTCAATCAGCCCCAGCATTTT.

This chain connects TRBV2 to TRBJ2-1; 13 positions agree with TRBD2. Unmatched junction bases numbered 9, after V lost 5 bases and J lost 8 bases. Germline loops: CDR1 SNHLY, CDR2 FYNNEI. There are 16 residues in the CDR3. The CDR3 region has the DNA TGTGCCAGCAGTCCAGGACTAGCGGGAGTTAGTGATGAGCAGTTCTTC. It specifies CASSPGLAGVSDEQFF.

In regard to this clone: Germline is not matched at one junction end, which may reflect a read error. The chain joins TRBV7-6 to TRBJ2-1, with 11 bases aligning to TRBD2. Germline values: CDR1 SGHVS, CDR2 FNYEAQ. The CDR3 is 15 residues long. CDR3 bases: TGTGCCAGCAGCATAGCGGGAGGGCCGGGAAATGAGCAGTTCTTC. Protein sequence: CASSIAGGPGNEQFF. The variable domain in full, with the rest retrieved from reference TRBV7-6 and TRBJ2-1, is GAGVSQSPRYKVTKRGQDVALRCDPISGHVSLYWYRQALGQGPEFLTYFNYEAQQDKSGLPNDRFSAERPEGSISTLTIQRTEQRDSAMYRCASSIAGGPGNEQFFGPGTRLTVL.

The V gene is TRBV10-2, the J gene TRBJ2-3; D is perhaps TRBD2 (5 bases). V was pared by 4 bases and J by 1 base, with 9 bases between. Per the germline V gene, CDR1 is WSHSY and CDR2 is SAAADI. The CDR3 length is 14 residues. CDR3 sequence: CASSVSGRTDTQYF. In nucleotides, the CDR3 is TGCGCCAGCAGTGTAAGCGGACGCACAGATACGCAGTATTTT.

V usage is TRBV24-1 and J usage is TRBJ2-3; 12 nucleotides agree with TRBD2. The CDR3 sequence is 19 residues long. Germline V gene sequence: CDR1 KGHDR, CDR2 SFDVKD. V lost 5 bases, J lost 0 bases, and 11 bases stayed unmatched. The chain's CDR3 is CATSGPRTSGDPSTDTQYF. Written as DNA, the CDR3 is TGTGCCACCAGTGGCCCAAGGACTAGCGGGGATCCTAGCACAGATACGCAGTATTTT.

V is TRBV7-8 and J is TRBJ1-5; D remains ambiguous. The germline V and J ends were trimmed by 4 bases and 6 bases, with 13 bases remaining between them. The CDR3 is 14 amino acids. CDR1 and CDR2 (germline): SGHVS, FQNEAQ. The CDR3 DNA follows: TGTGCCAGCAGCTACCCCGGGAACGGTCAGCCCCAGCATTTT. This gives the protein CASSYPGNGQPQHF.

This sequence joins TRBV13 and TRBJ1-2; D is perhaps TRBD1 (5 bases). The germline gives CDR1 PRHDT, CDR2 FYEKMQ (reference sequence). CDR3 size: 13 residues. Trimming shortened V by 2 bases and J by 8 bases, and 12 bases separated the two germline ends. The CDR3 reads CASSLRDFEGYTF. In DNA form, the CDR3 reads TGTGCCAGCAGCTTAAGGGACTTTGAGGGCTACACCTTC.

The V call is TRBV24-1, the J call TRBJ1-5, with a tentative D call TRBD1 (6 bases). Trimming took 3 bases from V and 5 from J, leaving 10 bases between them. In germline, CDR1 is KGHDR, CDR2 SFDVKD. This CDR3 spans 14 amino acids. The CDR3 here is CATSDPGEDQPQHF. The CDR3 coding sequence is TGTGCCACCAGTGATCCAGGGGAAGATCAGCCCCAGCATTTT.

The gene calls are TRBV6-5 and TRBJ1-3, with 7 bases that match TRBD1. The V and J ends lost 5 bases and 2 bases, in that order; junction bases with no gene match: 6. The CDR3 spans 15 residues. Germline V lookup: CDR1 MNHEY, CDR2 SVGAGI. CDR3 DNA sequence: TGTGCCAGCAGTACCGGGACAGTCACTGGAAACACCATATATTTT. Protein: CASSTGTVTGNTIYF.

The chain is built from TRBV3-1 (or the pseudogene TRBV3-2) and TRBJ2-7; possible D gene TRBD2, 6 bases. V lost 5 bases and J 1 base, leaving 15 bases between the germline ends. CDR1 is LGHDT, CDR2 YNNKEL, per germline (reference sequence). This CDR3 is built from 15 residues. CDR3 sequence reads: CASSRRDWDSYEQYF. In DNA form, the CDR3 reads TGTGCCAGCAGCAGAAGGGACTGGGATTCCTACGAGCAGTACTTC.

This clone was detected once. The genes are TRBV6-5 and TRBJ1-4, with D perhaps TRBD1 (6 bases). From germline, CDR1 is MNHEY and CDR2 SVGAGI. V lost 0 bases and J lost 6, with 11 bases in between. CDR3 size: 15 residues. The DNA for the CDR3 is TGTGCCAGCAGTTACTCCAATCAGGGGTATGAAAAACTGTTTTTT. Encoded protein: CASSYSNQGYEKLFF.

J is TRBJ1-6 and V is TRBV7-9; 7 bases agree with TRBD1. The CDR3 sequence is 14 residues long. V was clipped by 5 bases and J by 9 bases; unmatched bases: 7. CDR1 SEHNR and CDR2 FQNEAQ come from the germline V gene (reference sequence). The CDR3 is CASSRQGWGSPLHF. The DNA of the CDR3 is TGTGCCAGCAGCCGACAGGGATGGGGTTCACCCCTCCACTTT. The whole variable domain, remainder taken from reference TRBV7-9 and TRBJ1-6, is DTGVSQNPRHKITKRGQNVTFRCDPISEHNRLYWYRQTLGQGPEFLTYFQNEAQLEKSRLLSDRFSAERPKGSFSTLEIQRTEQGDSAMYLCASSRQGWGSPLHFGNGTRLTVT.

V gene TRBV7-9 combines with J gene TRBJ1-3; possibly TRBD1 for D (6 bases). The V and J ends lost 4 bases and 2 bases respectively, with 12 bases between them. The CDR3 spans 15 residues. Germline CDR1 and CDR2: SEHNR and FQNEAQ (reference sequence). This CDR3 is CASSSTGRTGNTIYF. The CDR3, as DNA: TGTGCCAGCAGCTCCACAGGGAGAACTGGAAACACCATATATTTT. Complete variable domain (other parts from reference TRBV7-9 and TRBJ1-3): DTGVSQNPRHKITKRGQNVTFRCDPISEHNRLYWYRQTLGQGPEFLTYFQNEAQLEKSRLLSDRFSAERPKGSFSTLEIQRTEQGDSAMYLCASSSTGRTGNTIYFGEGSWLTVV.

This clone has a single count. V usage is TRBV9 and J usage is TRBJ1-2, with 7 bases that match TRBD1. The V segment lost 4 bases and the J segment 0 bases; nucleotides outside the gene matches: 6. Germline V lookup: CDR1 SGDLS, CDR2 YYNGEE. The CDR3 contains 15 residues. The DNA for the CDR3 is TGTGCCAGCAGCCTCCGACAGGGAGCTAACTATGGCTACACCTTC. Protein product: CASSLRQGANYGYTF.

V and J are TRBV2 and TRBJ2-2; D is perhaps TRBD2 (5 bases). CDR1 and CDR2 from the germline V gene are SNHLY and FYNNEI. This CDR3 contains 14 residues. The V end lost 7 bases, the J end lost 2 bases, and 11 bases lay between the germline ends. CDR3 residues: CASKKGVNTGELFF. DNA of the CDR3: TGTGCCAGCAAAAAGGGAGTCAACACCGGGGAGCTGTTTTTT.

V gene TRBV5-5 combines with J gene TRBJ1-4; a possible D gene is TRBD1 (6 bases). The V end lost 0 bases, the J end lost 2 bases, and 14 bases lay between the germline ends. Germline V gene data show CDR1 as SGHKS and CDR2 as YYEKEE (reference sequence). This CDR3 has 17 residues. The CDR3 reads CASSLARRGRTNEKLFF. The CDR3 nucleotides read TGTGCCAGCAGCTTGGCTCGCAGGGGAAGGACTAATGAAAAACTGTTTTTT.

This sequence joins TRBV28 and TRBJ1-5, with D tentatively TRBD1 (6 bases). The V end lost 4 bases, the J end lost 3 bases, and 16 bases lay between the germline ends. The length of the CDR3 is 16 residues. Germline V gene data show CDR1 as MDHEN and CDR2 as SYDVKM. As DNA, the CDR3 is TGTGCCAGCAGTTCCCCGAGGACAGTTATCAATCAGCCCCAGCATTTT. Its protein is CASSSPRTVINQPQHF.